This T cell receptor (beta chain) was sequenced for a study of blood T cell repertoires in COVID-19. The wider study: Acute-phase and convalescent COVID-19 samples originated in the United States, Italy and Spain.

The age range of participants was 18 to 89 years, with residence in about two dozen US areas. All recovered Cohort 3 donors got two negative PCRs, got clearance, or saw symptom resolution. Assay: immunoSEQ multiplex PCR; the TCRdb copy retains only in-frame clones and omits some. Of 200,000 to 300,000 clones in the sample, more than 75% are singletons; the top ten hold 2% to 2.5%. CDR3 length equals 13 residues. Germline V gene sequence: CDR1 MDHEN, CDR2 SYDVKM. Trimming took 6 bases from V and 3 from J, leaving 8 bases between them. This TCR derives from a woman in her forties or fifties who had recovered from COVID-19. The chain recombines TRBV28 with TRBJ1-4, with D possibly being TRBD1 (6 bases). Sequences were obtained from PBMCs or T cells enriched from blood (not recorded which). The CDR3 DNA reads TGTGCCAGCAGGGACAGCCCTAATGAAAAACTGTTTTTT. This codes for CASRDSPNEKLFF.